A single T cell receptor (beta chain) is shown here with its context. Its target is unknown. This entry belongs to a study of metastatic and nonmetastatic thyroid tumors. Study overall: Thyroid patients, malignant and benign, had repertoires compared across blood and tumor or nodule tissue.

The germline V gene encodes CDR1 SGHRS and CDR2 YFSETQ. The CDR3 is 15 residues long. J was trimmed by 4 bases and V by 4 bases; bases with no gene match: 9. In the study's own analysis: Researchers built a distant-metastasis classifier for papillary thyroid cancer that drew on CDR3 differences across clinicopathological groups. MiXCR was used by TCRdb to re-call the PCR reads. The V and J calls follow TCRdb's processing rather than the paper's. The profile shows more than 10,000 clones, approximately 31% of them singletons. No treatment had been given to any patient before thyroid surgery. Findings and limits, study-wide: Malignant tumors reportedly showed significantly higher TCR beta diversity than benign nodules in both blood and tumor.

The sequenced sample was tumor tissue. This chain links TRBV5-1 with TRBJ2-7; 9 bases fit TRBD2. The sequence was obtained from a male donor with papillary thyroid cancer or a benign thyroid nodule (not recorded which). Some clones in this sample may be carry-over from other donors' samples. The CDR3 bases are TGCGCCAGCAGCCGGCAGGGGGGACTAGCTTACGAGCAGTACTTC. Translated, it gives CASSRQGGLAYEQYF.